Sequencing of this TCR beta chain was carried out in a study of human T cells and chemical hapten exposure. About the study: A 2 cm by 2 cm inner upper arm patch received 2% DPC for sensitization.

Regarding time point: patch test 1, 2 weeks after DPC sensitization. Treatment of the sample: therapeutic diphenylcyclopropenone sensitization with weekly scalp DPC. The study drew its donors from alopecia patients who were 18 to 70 years old and suitable for DPC. This clonotype has more than one count but fewer than ten. What it binds is unknown. CDR1 and CDR2 from the germline V gene are LGHNT and FRNRAP. The CDR3 loop spans 17 amino acids. V lost 3 bases to trimming and J lost 1 base, with 16 bases between them. Whole-study results and caveats: The number of TCRs above 1 in 1000 frequency did not change after DPC sensitization.

TCRdb reprocessed the RACE reads with MiXCR, giving one entry per CDR3 protein. Here the sample spans around 160,000 distinct CDR3 sequences, 14% being singletons. This clonotype was sampled from a woman in her 30s with alopecia areata. Some clones in this sample may be carry-over from other donors' samples. V usage is TRBV12-5 and J usage is TRBJ1-5; possible D gene TRBD1, 5 bases. Here the sequenced sample was whole blood, taken in connection with sensitization to the hapten diphenylcyclopropenone (DPC). The CDR3 region is CASGFPQRGGSNQPQHF. In DNA, the CDR3 is TGTGCTAGTGGTTTTCCTCAACGTGGGGGGAGCAATCAGCCCCAGCATTTT.